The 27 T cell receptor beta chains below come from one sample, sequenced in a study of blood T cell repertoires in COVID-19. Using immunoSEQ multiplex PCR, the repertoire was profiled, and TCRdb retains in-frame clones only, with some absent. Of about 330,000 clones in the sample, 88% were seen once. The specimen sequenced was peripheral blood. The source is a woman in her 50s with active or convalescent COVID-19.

The chain's CDR3 is CASSPLDRARGNQPQHF. The CDR3, as DNA: TGTGCCAGCAGTCCCCTGGACCGAGCCAGGGGCAATCAGCCCCAGCATTTT. The rearrangement links TRBV27 to TRBJ1-5; a weak D match, TRBD1 (5 bases). V lost 5 bases to trimming and J lost 2 bases, with 19 bases between them. The germline gives CDR1 MNHEY, CDR2 SMNVEV (reference sequence). The CDR3 runs 17 residues.

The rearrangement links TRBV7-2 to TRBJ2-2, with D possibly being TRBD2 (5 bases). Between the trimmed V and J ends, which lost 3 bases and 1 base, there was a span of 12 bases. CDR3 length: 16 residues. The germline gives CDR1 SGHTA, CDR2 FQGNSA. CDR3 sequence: CASSFYGGQNTGELFF. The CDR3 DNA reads TGTGCCAGCAGCTTCTATGGCGGGCAGAACACCGGGGAGCTGTTTTTT.

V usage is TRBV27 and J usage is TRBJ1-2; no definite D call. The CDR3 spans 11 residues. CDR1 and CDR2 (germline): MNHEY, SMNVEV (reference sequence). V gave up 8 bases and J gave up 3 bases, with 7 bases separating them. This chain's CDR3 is CASGEDYGYTF. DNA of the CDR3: TGTGCCAGCGGGGAGGACTATGGCTACACCTTC.

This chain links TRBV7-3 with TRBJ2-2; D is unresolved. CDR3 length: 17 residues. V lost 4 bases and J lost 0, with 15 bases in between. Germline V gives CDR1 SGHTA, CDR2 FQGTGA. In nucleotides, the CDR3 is TGTGCCAGCAGCTCACAACGCCCCAAATCGAACACCGGGGAGCTGTTTTTT. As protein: CASSSQRPKSNTGELFF.

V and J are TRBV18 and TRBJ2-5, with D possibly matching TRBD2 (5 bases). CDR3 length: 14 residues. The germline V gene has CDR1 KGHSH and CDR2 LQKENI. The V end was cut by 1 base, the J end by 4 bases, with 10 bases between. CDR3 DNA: TGTGCCAGCTCACCACTTCGGGGTTCAGAGACCCAGTACTTC. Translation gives CASSPLRGSETQYF.

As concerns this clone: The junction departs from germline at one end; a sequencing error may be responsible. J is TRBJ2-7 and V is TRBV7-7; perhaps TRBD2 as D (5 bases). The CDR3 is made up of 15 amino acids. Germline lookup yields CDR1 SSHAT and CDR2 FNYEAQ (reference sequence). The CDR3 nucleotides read TGTGCTAGCAGCTTGCCGGGAATTTCCTCCTACGAGCAGTACTTC. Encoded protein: CASSLPGISSYEQYF.

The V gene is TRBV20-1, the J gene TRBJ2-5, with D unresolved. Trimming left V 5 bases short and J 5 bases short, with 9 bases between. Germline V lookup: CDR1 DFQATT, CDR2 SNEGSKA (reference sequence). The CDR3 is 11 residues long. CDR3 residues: CSAPLQETQYF. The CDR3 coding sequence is TGCAGTGCTCCCCTGCAGGAGACCCAGTACTTC.

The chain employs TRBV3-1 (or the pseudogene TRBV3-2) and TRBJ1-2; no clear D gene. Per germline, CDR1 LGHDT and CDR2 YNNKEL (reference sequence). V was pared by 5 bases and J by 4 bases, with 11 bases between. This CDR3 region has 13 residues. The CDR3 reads CASSFEEAYGYTF. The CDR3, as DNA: TGTGCCAGCAGCTTCGAAGAGGCCTATGGCTACACCTTC.

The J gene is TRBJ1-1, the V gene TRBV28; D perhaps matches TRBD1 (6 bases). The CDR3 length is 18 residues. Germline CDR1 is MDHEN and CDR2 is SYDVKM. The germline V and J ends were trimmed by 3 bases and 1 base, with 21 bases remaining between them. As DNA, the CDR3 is TGTGCCAGCAGTTTCCTTATGTGGGGGCTAAGGGGGAACACTGAAGCTTTCTTT. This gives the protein CASSFLMWGLRGNTEAFF.

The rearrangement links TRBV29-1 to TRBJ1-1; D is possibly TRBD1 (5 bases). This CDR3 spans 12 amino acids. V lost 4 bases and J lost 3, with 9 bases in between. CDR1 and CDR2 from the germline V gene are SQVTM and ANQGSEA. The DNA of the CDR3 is TGCAGCGTTGCCGACAGCTACACTGAAGCTTTCTTT. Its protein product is CSVADSYTEAFF.

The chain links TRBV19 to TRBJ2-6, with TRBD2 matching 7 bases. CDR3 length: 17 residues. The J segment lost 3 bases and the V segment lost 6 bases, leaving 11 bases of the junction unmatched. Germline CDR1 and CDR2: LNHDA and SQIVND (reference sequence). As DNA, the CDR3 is TGTGCCAGTAGGGCCGGGACTCGCGGGAGTGGGGCCAACGTCCTGACTTTC. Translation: CASRAGTRGSGANVLTF.

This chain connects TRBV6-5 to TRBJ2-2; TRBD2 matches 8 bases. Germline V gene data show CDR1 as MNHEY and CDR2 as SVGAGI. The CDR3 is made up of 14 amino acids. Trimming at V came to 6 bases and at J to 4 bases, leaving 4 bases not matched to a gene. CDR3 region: CASRRGGLTGELFF. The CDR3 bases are TGTGCCAGCAGACGGGGGGGCCTCACCGGGGAGCTGTTTTTT.

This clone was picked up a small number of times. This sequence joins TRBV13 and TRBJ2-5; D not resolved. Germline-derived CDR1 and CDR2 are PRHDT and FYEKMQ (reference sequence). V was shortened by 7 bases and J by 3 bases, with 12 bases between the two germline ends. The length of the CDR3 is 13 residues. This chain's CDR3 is CASTLRVEETQYF. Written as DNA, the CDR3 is TGTGCCAGCACTCTTCGGGTGGAAGAGACCCAGTACTTC.

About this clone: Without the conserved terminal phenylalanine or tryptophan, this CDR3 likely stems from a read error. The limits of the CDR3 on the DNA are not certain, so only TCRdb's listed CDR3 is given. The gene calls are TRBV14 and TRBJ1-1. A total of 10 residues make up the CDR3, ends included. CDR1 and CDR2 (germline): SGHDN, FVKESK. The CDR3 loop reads CASSHPTPGG.

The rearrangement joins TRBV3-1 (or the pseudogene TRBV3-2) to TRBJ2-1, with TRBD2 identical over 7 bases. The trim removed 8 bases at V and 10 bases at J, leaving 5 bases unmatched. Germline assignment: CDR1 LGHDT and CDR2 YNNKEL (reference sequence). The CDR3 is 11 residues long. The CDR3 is CASGRVSEQFF. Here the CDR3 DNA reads TGTGCCAGCGGGAGGGTTTCCGAGCAGTTCTTC.

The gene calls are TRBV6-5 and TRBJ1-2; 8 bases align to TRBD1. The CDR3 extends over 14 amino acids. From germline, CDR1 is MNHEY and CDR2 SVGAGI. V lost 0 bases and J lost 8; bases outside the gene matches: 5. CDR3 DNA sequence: TGTGCCAGCAGTTACTCGAACAGGGGGGGAGGCTACACCTTC. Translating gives CASSYSNRGGGYTF.

CDR3 DNA: TGTGCCAGCAGCAAAGCAGGGGGGAACACCGGGGAGCTGTTTTTT. It specifies CASSKAGGNTGELFF. The chain is built from TRBV21-1 and TRBJ2-2; the D call in the table, TRBD1, was not verified against the DNA. TRBV21-1 is deemed a pseudogene. The CDR3 is 15 amino acids.

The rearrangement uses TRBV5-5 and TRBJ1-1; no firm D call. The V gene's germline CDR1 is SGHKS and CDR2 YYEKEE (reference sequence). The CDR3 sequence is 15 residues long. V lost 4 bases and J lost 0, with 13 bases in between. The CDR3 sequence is CASSPRGHMNTEAFF. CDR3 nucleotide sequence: TGTGCCAGCAGCCCCCGCGGCCACATGAACACTGAAGCTTTCTTT.

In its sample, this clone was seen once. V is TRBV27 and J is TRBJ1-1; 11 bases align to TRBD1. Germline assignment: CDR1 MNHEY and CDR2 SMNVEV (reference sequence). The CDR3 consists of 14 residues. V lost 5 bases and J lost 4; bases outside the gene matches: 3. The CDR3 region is CASSGGTGGTEAFF. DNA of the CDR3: TGTGCCAGCAGTGGCGGGACAGGGGGCACTGAAGCTTTCTTT.

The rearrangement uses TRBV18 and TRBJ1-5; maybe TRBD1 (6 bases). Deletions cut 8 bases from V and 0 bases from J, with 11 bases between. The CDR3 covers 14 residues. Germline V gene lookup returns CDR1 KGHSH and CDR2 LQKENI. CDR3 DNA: TGTGCCAGCCAGGACAGTTATAGCAATCAGCCCCAGCATTTT. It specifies CASQDSYSNQPQHF.

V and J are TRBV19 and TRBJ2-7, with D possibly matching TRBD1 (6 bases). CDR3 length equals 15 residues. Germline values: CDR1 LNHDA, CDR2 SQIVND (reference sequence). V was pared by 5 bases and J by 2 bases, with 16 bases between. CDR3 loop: CASSPTGTPAYEQYF. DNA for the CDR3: TGTGCCAGTAGTCCTACCGGGACACCAGCCTACGAGCAGTACTTC.

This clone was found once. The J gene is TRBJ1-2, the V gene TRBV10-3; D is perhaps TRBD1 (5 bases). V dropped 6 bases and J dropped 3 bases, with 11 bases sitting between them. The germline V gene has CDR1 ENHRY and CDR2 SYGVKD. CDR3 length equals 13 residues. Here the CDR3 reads CAISPGGDYGYTF. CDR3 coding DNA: TGTGCCATCAGCCCGGGGGGTGACTATGGCTACACCTTC.

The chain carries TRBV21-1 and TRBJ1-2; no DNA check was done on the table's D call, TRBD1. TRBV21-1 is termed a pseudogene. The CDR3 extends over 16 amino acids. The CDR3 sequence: CASSKMRQGANYGYTF. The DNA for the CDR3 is TGTGCCAGCAGCAAAATGAGACAGGGAGCTAACTATGGCTACACCTTC.

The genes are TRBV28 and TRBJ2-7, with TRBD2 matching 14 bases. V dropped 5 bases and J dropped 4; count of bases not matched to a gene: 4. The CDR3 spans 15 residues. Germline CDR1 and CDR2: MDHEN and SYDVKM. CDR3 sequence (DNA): TGTGCCAGCAGTGGGACTAGCGGGAGTTTATACGAGCAGTACTTC. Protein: CASSGTSGSLYEQYF.

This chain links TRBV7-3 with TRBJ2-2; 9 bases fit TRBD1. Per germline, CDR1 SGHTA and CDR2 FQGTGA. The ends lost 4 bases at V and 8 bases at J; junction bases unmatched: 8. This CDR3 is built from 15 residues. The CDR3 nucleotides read TGTGCCAGCAGCTCCTCCGGACAGGGGTGGGGGGAGCTGTTTTTT. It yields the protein CASSSSGQGWGELFF.

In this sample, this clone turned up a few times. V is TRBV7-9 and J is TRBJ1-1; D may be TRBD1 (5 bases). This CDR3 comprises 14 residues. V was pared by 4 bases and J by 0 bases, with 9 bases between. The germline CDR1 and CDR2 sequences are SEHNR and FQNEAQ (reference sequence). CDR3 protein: CASSSTVMNTEAFF. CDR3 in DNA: TGTGCCAGCAGCTCGACAGTTATGAACACTGAAGCTTTCTTT.

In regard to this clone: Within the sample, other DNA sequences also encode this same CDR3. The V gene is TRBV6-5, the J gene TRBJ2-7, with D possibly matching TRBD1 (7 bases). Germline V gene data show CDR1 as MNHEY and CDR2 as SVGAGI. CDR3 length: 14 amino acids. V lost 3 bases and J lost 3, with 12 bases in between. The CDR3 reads CASSYGGGDYEQYF. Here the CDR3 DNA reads TGTGCCAGCAGTTATGGAGGGGGCGACTACGAGCAGTACTTC.